The clone carrying this T cell receptor (beta chain) was seen repeatedly, ten times or more. Its target is unknown. The entry originates in a study of identical twins. Study-wide results and caveats: It was out-of-frame TCR alpha sharing in monozygotic twins that models underestimated. Invariant populations such as MAIT and iNKT cells could partly muddle zero-insertion analyses.

Germline V gives CDR1 SEHNR, CDR2 FQNEAQ (reference sequence). V was shortened by 5 bases and J by 1 base, with 8 bases between the two germline ends. The CDR3 loop spans 13 amino acids. MiXCR, run by TCRdb on the 5' RACE reads, gives a single entry per CDR3 protein. The table lists about 700,000 distinct CDR3 sequences, 8.5% to 9% of them singletons. These sequences were also reported in another study, on yellow fever vaccine responses in identical twins. As that study records: It has been reported that, in twins, the vaccine T cell response seemed partly convergent and partly personalized.

The V and J genes are TRBV7-9 and TRBJ2-5; no definite D call. The sequenced material came from PBMCs. The clonotype comes from a woman between 18 and 30 years old in good health. The CDR3 region has the DNA TGTGCCAGCAGCGTGGGGATCCAAGAGACCCAGTACTTC. Encoded protein: CASSVGIQETQYF. Together with reference TRBV7-9 and TRBJ2-5, the CDR3 gives the full variable domain: DTGVSQNPRHKITKRGQNVTFRCDPISEHNRLYWYRQTLGQGPEFLTYFQNEAQLEKSRLLSDRFSAERPKGSFSTLEIQRTEQGDSAMYLCASSVGIQETQYFGPGTRLLVL.